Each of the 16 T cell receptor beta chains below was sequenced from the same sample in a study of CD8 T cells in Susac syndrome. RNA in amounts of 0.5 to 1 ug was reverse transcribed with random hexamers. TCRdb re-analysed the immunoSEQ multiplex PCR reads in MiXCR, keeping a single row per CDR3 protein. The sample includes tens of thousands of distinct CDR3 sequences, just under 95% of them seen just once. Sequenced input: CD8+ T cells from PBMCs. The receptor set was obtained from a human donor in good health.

The CDR3 spells CASSLEQSTYEQYF. The CDR3 nucleotides are TGCGCCAGCAGCTTGGAACAGAGTACCTACGAGCAGTACTTC. This chain uses TRBV5-1 with TRBJ2-7; D gene unclear. Germline CDR1 and CDR2: SGHRS and YFSETQ. The CDR3 spans 14 residues. V lost 0 bases to trimming and J lost 2 bases, with 9 bases between them.

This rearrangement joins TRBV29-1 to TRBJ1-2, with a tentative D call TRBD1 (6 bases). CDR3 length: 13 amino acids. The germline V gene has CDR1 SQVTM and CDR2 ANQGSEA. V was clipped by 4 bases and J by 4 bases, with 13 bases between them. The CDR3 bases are TGCAGCGTTGGGGGGGCCGGTAGCTATGGCTACACCTTC. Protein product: CSVGGAGSYGYTF.

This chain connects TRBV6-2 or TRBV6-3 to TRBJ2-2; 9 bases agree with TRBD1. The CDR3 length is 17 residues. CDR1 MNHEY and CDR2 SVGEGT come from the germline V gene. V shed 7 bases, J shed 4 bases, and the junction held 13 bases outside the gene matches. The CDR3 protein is CASKSLGQGTRTGELFF. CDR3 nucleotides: TGTGCCAGCAAATCCTTGGGACAGGGAACACGCACCGGGGAGCTGTTTTTT.

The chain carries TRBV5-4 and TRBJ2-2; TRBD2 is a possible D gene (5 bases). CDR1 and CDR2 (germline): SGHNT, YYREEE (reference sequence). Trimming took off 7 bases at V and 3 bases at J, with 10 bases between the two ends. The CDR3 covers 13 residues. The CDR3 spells CASGLDYTGELFF. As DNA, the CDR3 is TGTGCCAGCGGACTTGACTACACCGGGGAGCTGTTTTTT.

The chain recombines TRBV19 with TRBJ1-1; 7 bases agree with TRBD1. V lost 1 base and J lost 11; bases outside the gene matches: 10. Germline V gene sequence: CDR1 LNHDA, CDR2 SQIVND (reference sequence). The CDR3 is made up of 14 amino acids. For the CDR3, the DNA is TGTGCCAGTAGTATAGGCCCCGGGACAGAGGAGGCTTTCTTT. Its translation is CASSIGPGTEEAFF.

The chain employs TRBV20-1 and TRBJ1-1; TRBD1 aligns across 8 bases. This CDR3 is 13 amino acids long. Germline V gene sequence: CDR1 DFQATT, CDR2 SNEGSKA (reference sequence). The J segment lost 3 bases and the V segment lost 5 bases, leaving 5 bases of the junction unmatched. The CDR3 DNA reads TGCAGTGCTGGCCAGGGGGCGGACACTGAAGCTTTCTTT. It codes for CSAGQGADTEAFF.

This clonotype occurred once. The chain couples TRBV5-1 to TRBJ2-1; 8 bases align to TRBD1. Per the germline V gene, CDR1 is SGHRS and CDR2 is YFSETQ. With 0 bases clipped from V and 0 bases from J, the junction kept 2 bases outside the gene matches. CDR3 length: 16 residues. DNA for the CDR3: TGCGCCAGCAGCTTGGGGACAGGGCTCTCCTACAATGAGCAGTTCTTC. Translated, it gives CASSLGTGLSYNEQFF. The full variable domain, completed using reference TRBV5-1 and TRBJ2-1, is KAGVTQTPRYLIKTRGQQVTLSCSPISGHRSVSWYQQTPGQGLQFLFEYFSETQRNKGNFPGRFSGRQFSNSRSEMNVSTLELGDSALYLCASSLGTGLSYNEQFFGPGTRLTVL.

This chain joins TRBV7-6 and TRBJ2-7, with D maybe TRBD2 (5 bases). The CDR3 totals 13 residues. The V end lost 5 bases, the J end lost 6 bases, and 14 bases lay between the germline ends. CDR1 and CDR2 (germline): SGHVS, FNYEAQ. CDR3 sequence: CASSPEVGLEQYF. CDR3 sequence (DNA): TGTGCCAGCAGCCCGGAAGTAGGACTCGAGCAGTACTTC. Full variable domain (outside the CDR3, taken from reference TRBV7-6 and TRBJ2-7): GAGVSQSPRYKVTKRGQDVALRCDPISGHVSLYWYRQALGQGPEFLTYFNYEAQQDKSGLPNDRFSAERPEGSISTLTIQRTEQRDSAMYRCASSPEVGLEQYFGPGTRLTVT.

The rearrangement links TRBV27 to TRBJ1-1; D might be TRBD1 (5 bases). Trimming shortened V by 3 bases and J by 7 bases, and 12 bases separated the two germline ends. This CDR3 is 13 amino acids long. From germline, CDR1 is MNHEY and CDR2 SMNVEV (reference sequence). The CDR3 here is CASSFRGWNEAFF. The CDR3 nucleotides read TGTGCCAGCAGTTTCCGGGGCTGGAATGAAGCTTTCTTT.

The CDR3 is CASSRTEEVNEQFF. The CDR3 DNA sequence: TGTGCCAGCAGCAGGACCGAAGAGGTCAATGAGCAGTTCTTC. V gene TRBV5-6 combines with J gene TRBJ2-1; D unclear. Germline V gene lookup returns CDR1 SGHDT and CDR2 YYEEEE. The CDR3 has 14 amino acids. The germline V and J ends were trimmed by 4 bases and 6 bases, with 14 bases remaining between them.

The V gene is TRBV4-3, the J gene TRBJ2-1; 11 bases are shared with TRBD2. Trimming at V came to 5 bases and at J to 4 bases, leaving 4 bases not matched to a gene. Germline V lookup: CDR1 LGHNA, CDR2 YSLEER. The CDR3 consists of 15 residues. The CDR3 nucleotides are TGCGCCAGCAGCAAAACTAGCGGGGGTTACAATGAGCAGTTCTTC. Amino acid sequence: CASSKTSGGYNEQFF.

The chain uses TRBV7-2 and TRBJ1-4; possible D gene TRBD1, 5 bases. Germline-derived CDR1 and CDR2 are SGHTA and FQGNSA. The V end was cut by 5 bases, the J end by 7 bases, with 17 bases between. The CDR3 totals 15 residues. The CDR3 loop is CASSARDGLGEKLFF. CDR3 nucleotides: TGTGCCAGCAGCGCGAGGGACGGTTTAGGTGAAAAACTGTTTTTT.

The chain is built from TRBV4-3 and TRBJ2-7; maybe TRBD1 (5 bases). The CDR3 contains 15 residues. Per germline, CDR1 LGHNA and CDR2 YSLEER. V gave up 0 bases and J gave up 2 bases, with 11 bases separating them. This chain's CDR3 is CASSQDWGPTYEQYF. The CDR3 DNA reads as TGCGCCAGCAGCCAAGATTGGGGCCCTACCTACGAGCAGTACTTC.

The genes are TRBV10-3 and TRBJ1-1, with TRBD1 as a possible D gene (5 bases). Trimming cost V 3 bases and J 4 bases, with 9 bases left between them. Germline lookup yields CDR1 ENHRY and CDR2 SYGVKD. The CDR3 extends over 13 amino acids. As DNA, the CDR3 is TGTGCCATCAGTGAATTAGGGGCCACTGAAGCTTTCTTT. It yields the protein CAISELGATEAFF.

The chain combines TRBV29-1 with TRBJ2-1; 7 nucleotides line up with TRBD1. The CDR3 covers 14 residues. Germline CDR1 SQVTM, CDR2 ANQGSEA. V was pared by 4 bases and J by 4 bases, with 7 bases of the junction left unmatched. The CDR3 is CSVGEGAIYNEQFF. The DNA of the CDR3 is TGCAGCGTTGGTGAGGGGGCGATTTACAATGAGCAGTTCTTC.

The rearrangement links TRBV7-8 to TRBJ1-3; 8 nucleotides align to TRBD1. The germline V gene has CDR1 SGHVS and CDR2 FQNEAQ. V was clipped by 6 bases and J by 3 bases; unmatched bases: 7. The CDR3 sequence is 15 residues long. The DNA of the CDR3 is TGTGCCAGCAGAAACGACAGGGGAATTGGAAACACCATATATTTT. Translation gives CASRNDRGIGNTIYF. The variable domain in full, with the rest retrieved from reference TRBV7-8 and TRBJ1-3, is GAGVSQSPRYKVAKRGQDVALRCDPISGHVSLFWYQQALGQGPEFLTYFQNEAQLDKSGLPSDRFFAERPEGSVSTLKIQRTQQEDSAVYLCASRNDRGIGNTIYFGEGSWLTVV.